This TCR beta chain was sequenced for a study of OX40 agonist ivuxolimab in advanced cancers. Overall study context: Three patients, one with hepatocellular carcinoma and two with cutaneous melanoma, responded partially.

Using immunoSEQ multiplex PCR, the repertoire was profiled, and TCRdb retains in-frame clones only, with some absent. The repertoire includes 60,000 to 75,000 clones, approximately 86% of them detected once, and around 5.1% sits in the top ten. The CDR3 covers 13 residues. From germline, CDR1 is LNHDA and CDR2 SQIVND (reference sequence). The V segment lost 5 bases and the J segment 6 bases; nucleotides outside the gene matches: 2. The input for sequencing was CD4+ or CD8+ T cells sorted from blood, taken in a trial of the OX40 agonist ivuxolimab. The chain has TRBV19 and TRBJ1-5; TRBD1 matches 9 bases. The clonotype was recovered from an adult with an advanced solid tumor such as melanoma, head and neck, liver or kidney cancer. The CDR3 nucleotides read TGTGCCAGTAGTCGGACAGGGGTTCAGCCCCAGCATTTT. It is translated as CASSRTGVQPQHF. The whole variable domain, filled in from reference TRBV19 and TRBJ1-5, reads DGGITQSPKYLFRKEGQNVTLSCEQNLNHDAMYWYRQDPGQGLRLIYYSQIVNDFQKGDIAEGYSVSREKKESFPLTVTSAQKNPTAFYLCASSRTGVQPQHFGDGTRLSIL.